The 30 T cell receptor beta chains reported below all come from one sample, sequenced in a study of blood T cell repertoires in COVID-19. Assay used: immunoSEQ multiplex PCR; TCRdb lists only in-frame clones, some missing. The sample records about 100,000 clones, 90% being singletons. Sample: peripheral blood. The receptors stem from a man aged 50-60 years with acute or convalescent COVID-19.

The rearrangement uses TRBV10-3 and TRBJ1-2, with TRBD1 matching over 9 bases. Germline assignment: CDR1 ENHRY and CDR2 SYGVKD. With V trimmed by 6 bases and J by 11 bases, 7 bases remained unmatched. The CDR3 length is 12 residues. Written as DNA, the CDR3 is TGTGCCATCAGACCCGGACAGGGGTCTTACACCTTC. Translated: CAIRPGQGSYTF.

The rearrangement joins TRBV27 to TRBJ1-5; TRBD1 agrees at 10 bases. The CDR3 is 14 residues long. The junction had 5 bases not matched to a gene; V was cut back by 6 bases and J by 6 bases. CDR1 MNHEY and CDR2 SMNVEV come from the germline V gene (reference sequence). The CDR3 is CASSRQGASQPQHF. The CDR3 region has the DNA TGTGCCAGCAGCAGACAGGGGGCTAGTCAGCCCCAGCATTTT.

This chain links TRBV2 with TRBJ1-3; D ambiguous. Germline CDR1 SNHLY, CDR2 FYNNEI. The CDR3 has 14 amino acids. The V end was cut by 4 bases, the J end by 1 base, with 8 bases between. The CDR3 region has the DNA TGTGCCAGCAGTGGAGGCGCATCTGGAAACACCATATATTTT. As protein: CASSGGASGNTIYF. Complete variable domain (other parts from reference TRBV2 and TRBJ1-3): EPEVTQTPSHQVTQMGQEVILRCVPISNHLYFYWYRQILGQKVEFLVSFYNNEISEKSEIFDDQFSVERPDGSNFTLKIRSTKLEDSAMYFCASSGGASGNTIYFGEGSWLTVV.

The V call is TRBV19, the J call TRBJ2-3, with TRBD1 identical over 10 bases. This CDR3 comprises 18 residues. The junction had 19 bases not matched to a gene; V was cut back by 5 bases and J by 8 bases. Germline V gene sequence: CDR1 LNHDA, CDR2 SQIVND (reference sequence). CDR3 coding DNA: TGTGCCAGTAGTCCAACCCCGCGTACGGGACAGGGGTCGGGTACGCAGTATTTT. This sequence encodes CASSPTPRTGQGSGTQYF. Full variable domain (remainder filled in from reference TRBV19 and TRBJ2-3): DGGITQSPKYLFRKEGQNVTLSCEQNLNHDAMYWYRQDPGQGLRLIYYSQIVNDFQKGDIAEGYSVSREKKESFPLTVTSAQKNPTAFYLCASSPTPRTGQGSGTQYFGPGTRLTVL.

This clone appeared a single time. The V gene is TRBV7-2, the J gene TRBJ1-1, with TRBD1 matching over 7 bases. The germline CDR1 and CDR2 sequences are SGHTA and FQGNSA. V lost 8 bases and J lost 5; bases outside the gene matches: 8. This CDR3 contains 13 residues. For the CDR3, the DNA is TGTGCCAGCGCCGTGACAGGGAGAACTGAAGCTTTCTTT. It is translated as CASAVTGRTEAFF. Using reference TRBV7-2 and TRBJ1-1 for the parts outside the CDR3, the full variable domain is GAGVSQSPSNKVTEKGKDVELRCDPISGHTALYWYRQSLGQGLEFLIYFQGNSAPDKSGLPSDRFSAERTGGSVSTLTIQRTQQEDSAVYLCASAVTGRTEAFFGQGTRLTVV.

The V gene is TRBV28, the J gene TRBJ1-1, with 9 bases fitting TRBD1. CDR1 MDHEN and CDR2 SYDVKM come from the germline V gene. Unmatched junction bases numbered 5, after V lost 3 bases and J lost 6 bases. This CDR3 region has 14 residues. CDR3 nucleotides: TGTGCCAGCAGTTTCCTACAGGGGGCGGCTGAAGCTTTCTTT. Its translation is CASSFLQGAAEAFF.

V gene TRBV2 combines with J gene TRBJ2-1, with a tentative D call TRBD1 (5 bases). Germline CDR1 and CDR2: SNHLY and FYNNEI. Trimming cost V 4 bases and J 3 bases, with 7 bases left between them. The length of the CDR3 is 13 residues. The CDR3 sequence is CASSGDSYNEQFF. In DNA, the CDR3 is TGTGCCAGCAGTGGAGACAGCTACAATGAGCAGTTCTTC.

This chain connects TRBV2 to TRBJ2-5; maybe TRBD1 (6 bases). The CDR3 covers 13 residues. Germline-derived CDR1 and CDR2 are SNHLY and FYNNEI. With 6 bases removed from V and 1 base from J, the gap between germline ends came to 9 bases. The CDR3 region is CASRTRGQETQYF. The CDR3 DNA sequence: TGTGCCAGCAGGACCAGGGGCCAAGAGACCCAGTACTTC.

The chain employs TRBV10-3 and TRBJ1-2, with TRBD1 matching over 8 bases. Germline V lookup: CDR1 ENHRY, CDR2 SYGVKD. The length of the CDR3 is 13 residues. V was pared by 6 bases and J by 3 bases, with 3 bases of the junction left unmatched. The CDR3 DNA reads TGTGCCATCAGCTCAGGGGGCGACTATGGCTACACCTTC. Translation gives CAISSGGDYGYTF.

This sequence joins TRBV5-6 and TRBJ1-3; 7 bases map to TRBD1. CDR1 and CDR2 from the germline V gene are SGHDT and YYEEEE. The CDR3 has 17 residues. Trimming removed 2 bases from V and 2 bases from J; junction bases left unmatched: 10. CDR3 sequence: CASSLPTHDRAGNTIYF. As DNA, the CDR3 is TGTGCCAGCAGCTTACCCACCCACGACAGGGCTGGAAACACCATATATTTT. The variable domain in full, completed from reference TRBV5-6 and TRBJ1-3, reads DAGVTQSPTHLIKTRGQQVTLRCSPKSGHDTVSWYQQALGQGPQFIFQYYEEEERQRGNFPDRFSGHQFPNYSSELNVNALLLGDSALYLCASSLPTHDRAGNTIYFGEGSWLTVV.

The rearrangement uses TRBV2 and TRBJ2-3; D is unclear. Germline CDR1 is SNHLY and CDR2 is FYNNEI. V was trimmed by 4 bases and J by 6 bases, leaving 5 bases between them. CDR3 length: 11 residues. The CDR3 coding sequence is TGTGCCAGCAGTGTGTCTGATACGCAGTATTTT. This encodes CASSVSDTQYF.

The genes are TRBV12-3 or TRBV12-4 and TRBJ1-4, with D unclear. Trimming cost V 5 bases and J 8 bases, with 9 bases left between them. The CDR3 is made up of 12 amino acids. CDR3 sequence (DNA): TGTGCCAGCAGTAACAGCCCCGAAAAACTGTTTTTT. As protein: CASSNSPEKLFF.

This sequence joins TRBV7-9 and TRBJ1-5; 10 nucleotides agree with TRBD1. The CDR3 has 15 residues. The ends lost 3 bases at V and 7 bases at J; junction bases unmatched: 6. Germline CDR1 SEHNR, CDR2 FQNEAQ (reference sequence). The CDR3 coding sequence is TGTGCCAGCAGCTTGGGGACAGGGGAGAGGCAGCCCCAGCATTTT. Protein: CASSLGTGERQPQHF.

The J gene is TRBJ2-3, the V gene TRBV1; TRBD2 is taken as the D call from the table, unchecked against the DNA. TRBV1 is assigned pseudogene status. The CDR3 length is 16 residues. The CDR3 bases are TGCACCAGCAGCCTGACTAGCGGGACTAGCACAGATACGCAGTATTTT. This translates into CTSSLTSGTSTDTQYF.

V gene TRBV24-1 combines with J gene TRBJ2-5, with 11 bases lining up with TRBD1. Per germline, CDR1 KGHDR and CDR2 SFDVKD. CDR3 length: 16 residues. Unmatched junction bases numbered 9, after V lost 4 bases and J lost 6 bases. The CDR3 region is CATSETGTGGLQTQYF. CDR3 coding DNA: TGTGCCACCAGTGAAACCGGGACAGGGGGATTACAGACCCAGTACTTC.

The rearrangement links TRBV12-3 or TRBV12-4 to TRBJ2-1; D is unresolved. The CDR3 runs to 11 residues. The ends were cut back, 7 bases at V and 9 bases at J, with 10 bases in the middle. The CDR3 sequence is CASTNRGEQFF. The DNA of the CDR3 is TGTGCCAGCACCAACCGCGGTGAGCAGTTCTTC.

The gene calls are TRBV6-5 and TRBJ2-2, with D unclear. The CDR3 consists of 13 residues. CDR1 is MNHEY, CDR2 SVGAGI, per germline. V shed 6 bases and J shed 5 bases, with 10 bases lying between them. The CDR3 DNA follows: TGTGCCAGCAGCCGTGACAAAACCGGGGAGCTGTTTTTT. This sequence encodes CASSRDKTGELFF.

This clone is a singleton in its sample. V gene TRBV4-1 combines with J gene TRBJ2-1, with 9 bases lining up with TRBD2. The CDR3 loop spans 19 amino acids. Germline-derived CDR1 and CDR2 are MGHRA and YSYEKL. J lost 4 bases, V lost 0 bases, and 13 bases had no gene match. The DNA for the CDR3 is TGCGCCAGCAGCCAAGAACTACCTAATTGGCTAGCGGGATACAATGAGCAGTTCTTC. As protein: CASSQELPNWLAGYNEQFF.

This chain joins TRBV5-3 and TRBJ2-7; 9 bases are shared with TRBD2. TRBV5-3 counts as an open reading frame of uncertain function. The CDR3 totals 15 residues. Trimming took 10 bases from V and 2 from J; bases not matched to a gene: 13. The CDR3 nucleotides are TGTGCCGGCGTTGTGGCGGGAGGGGGAACCTACGAGCAGTACTTC. Its protein product is CAGVVAGGGTYEQYF.

This CDR3 reads CASSLGAGGVPDTQYF. CDR3 sequence (DNA): TGCGCCAGCAGCTTGGGTGCGGGAGGCGTTCCAGATACGCAGTATTTT. This rearrangement joins TRBV5-1 to TRBJ2-3; 8 bases fit TRBD2. The trim removed 0 bases at V and 4 bases at J, leaving 7 bases unmatched. CDR1 is SGHRS and CDR2 is YFSETQ in the germline V gene. The CDR3 consists of 16 residues.

This chain joins TRBV27 and TRBJ2-5; D not resolved. The CDR3 covers 15 residues. Trimming removed 3 bases at V and 2 bases at J, with 13 bases between. Germline V gene data show CDR1 as MNHEY and CDR2 as SMNVEV (reference sequence). CDR3 sequence (DNA): TGTGCCAGCAGTTTCGGCCAGGCACGTCAAGAGACCCAGTACTTC. Its translation is CASSFGQARQETQYF.

The CDR3 region is CASSLARAGDRNEQFF. The CDR3 DNA reads TGTGCCAGCAGCTTAGCGAGAGCGGGAGACAGAAATGAGCAGTTCTTC. V is TRBV7-2 and J is TRBJ2-1; 8 nucleotides match TRBD2. The CDR3 spans 16 residues. Germline-derived CDR1 and CDR2 are SGHTA and FQGNSA. Trimming removed 0 bases from V and 7 bases from J; junction bases left unmatched: 8.

This chain links TRBV7-6 with TRBJ2-3; 7 bases agree with TRBD2. Germline CDR1 and CDR2: SGHVS and FNYEAQ. This CDR3 has 16 residues. V trimming: 0 bases; J trimming: 4 bases; junction bases outside the gene matches: 7. CDR3 residues: CASSLAAGDGPDTQYF. The CDR3 DNA is TGTGCCAGCAGCTTAGCCGCGGGAGATGGTCCAGATACGCAGTATTTT.

The rearrangement links TRBV3-1 (or the pseudogene TRBV3-2) to TRBJ2-5; D unresolved. Germline V CDR1 and CDR2: LGHDT, YNNKEL (reference sequence). CDR3 length equals 13 residues. Trimming removed 6 bases at V and 1 base at J, with 9 bases between. As DNA, the CDR3 is TGTGCCAGCAGGCCCAGCGTCCAAGAGACCCAGTACTTC. Protein sequence: CASRPSVQETQYF.

The chain has TRBV24-1 and TRBJ2-7, with unresolved D. CDR3 length equals 16 residues. Looked up from germline, CDR1 is KGHDR and CDR2 is SFDVKD. Trimming left V 4 bases short and J 3 bases short, with 18 bases between. CDR3 sequence: CATSDPFDGSGYEQYF. CDR3 bases: TGTGCCACCAGTGACCCTTTCGACGGGTCGGGCTACGAGCAGTACTTC.

V and J are TRBV7-9 and TRBJ2-7, with 7 bases identical to TRBD1. The CDR3 totals 14 residues. Trimming at V came to 6 bases and at J to 7 bases, leaving 12 bases not matched to a gene. CDR1 and CDR2 (germline): SEHNR, FQNEAQ (reference sequence). DNA of the CDR3: TGTGCCAGCAGTCGACCCGGCAGGGGGTATGAGCAGTACTTC. This sequence encodes CASSRPGRGYEQYF.

The V call is TRBV7-2, the J call TRBJ1-3; D perhaps matches TRBD1 (5 bases). The CDR3 consists of 19 residues. From germline, CDR1 is SGHTA and CDR2 FQGNSA. Trimming took 2 bases from V and 0 from J, leaving 20 bases between them. In nucleotides, the CDR3 is TGTGCCAGCAGCTTAAAAGGGCGCGGGGGGTTGAGCTCTGGAAACACCATATATTTT. Translating it yields CASSLKGRGGLSSGNTIYF.

The chain couples TRBV10-3 to TRBJ2-1, with TRBD1 identical over 9 bases. Trimming removed 2 bases from V and 8 bases from J; junction bases left unmatched: 7. CDR3 length: 15 residues. Germline CDR1 reads ENHRY; CDR2 reads SYGVKD. CDR3 coding DNA: TGTGCCATCAGTGAGACTATGACAGGGGGACATGAGCAGTTCTTC. Protein sequence: CAISETMTGGHEQFF.

The genes are TRBV7-8 and TRBJ2-5, with 7 bases that match TRBD2. The V and J ends lost 4 bases and 6 bases, in that order; junction bases with no gene match: 8. The CDR3 sequence is 14 residues long. Germline CDR1 is SGHVS and CDR2 is FQNEAQ. The CDR3 bases are TGTGCCAGCAGCTCCGGGGGGAGAGGGAAGACCCAGTACTTC. Its translation is CASSSGGRGKTQYF.

This clone was recorded only once. The chain combines TRBV27 with TRBJ1-1; D is perhaps TRBD1 (5 bases). The germline CDR1 and CDR2 sequences are MNHEY and SMNVEV (reference sequence). Trimming took 4 bases from V and 1 from J, leaving 10 bases between them. This CDR3 region has 14 residues. The CDR3 DNA sequence: TGTGCCAGCAGTTCCTTGGGGGGGAACACTGAAGCTTTCTTT. Translated: CASSSLGGNTEAFF.